A selection of T cell receptor beta chains follows, all from one sample in a study of blood T cell repertoires in COVID-19. Measured with immunoSEQ multiplex PCR; TCRdb has only the in-frame clones, and not every one. The sample yields about 160,000 clones, around nine tenths seen once. The sequenced sample was peripheral blood. All receptors derive from a man in his forties or fifties with acute or convalescent COVID-19. The CDR3 runs from the conserved cysteine through the conserved F or W. The D gene is left open where the match is weak. Only part of the rows carry a size: once, few, many, or a class if the clone is expanded.

J gene | clone size | V gene | D gene | CDR3 protein | CDR3 DNA
TRBJ1-6 | NA | TRBV7-2 | NA | CASSLARGRNSPLHF | TGTGCCAGCAGCTTAGCGCGGGGGAGGAATTCACCCCTCCACTTT
TRBJ2-7 | NA | TRBV9 | NA | CASSPSLVSEQYF | TGTGCCAGCAGCCCGTCGCTAGTGAGTGAGCAGTACTTC
TRBJ1-2 | NA | TRBV5-1 | NA | CASSGRESGPLGYTF | TGCGCCAGCAGCGGTAGAGAGTCAGGCCCCCTTGGCTACACCTTC
TRBJ2-7 | few | TRBV7-9 | TRBD2 | CASSTRAGDGYEQYF | TGTGCCAGCAGCACTCGGGCGGGAGACGGCTACGAGCAGTACTTC
TRBJ2-5 | NA | TRBV20-1 | NA | CSAGPTQYF | TGCAGTGCGGGGCCGACCCAGTACTTC
TRBJ1-1 | NA | TRBV18 | NA | CASSRTVEAFF | TGTGCCAGCTCGCGGACAGTTGAAGCTTTCTTT
TRBJ2-5 | NA | TRBV7-9 | TRBD2 | CASSPPGLAGETQYF | TGTGCCAGCAGCCCCCCGGGACTAGCGGGAGAGACCCAGTACTTC
TRBJ1-3 | NA | TRBV28 | NA | CASSPRGFGNTIYF | TGTGCCAGCAGCCCTCGGGGGTTTGGAAACACCATATATTTT
TRBJ1-2 | NA | TRBV7-2 | NA | CASSFGASVRGAVVYGYTF | TGTGCCAGCAGCTTTGGGGCGTCCGTGCGGGGGGCTGTAGTCTATGGCTACACCTTC
TRBJ1-3 | NA | TRBV7-2 | NA | CASSPVWAYGNTIYF | TGTGCCAGCAGCCCAGTCTGGGCGTATGGAAACACCATATATTTT
TRBJ1-5 | NA | TRBV6-2/TRBV6-3 | TRBD1 | CASSYGGTGLYSNQPQHF | TGTGCCAGCAGTTACGGGGGGACAGGGCTGTATAGCAATCAGCCCCAGCATTTT
TRBJ2-1 | NA | TRBV25-1 | TRBD2 | CATTGWGRASSYNEQFF | TGTGCCACCACCGGTTGGGGGAGGGCAAGCTCCTACAATGAGCAGTTCTTC
TRBJ2-2 | NA | TRBV6-5 | NA | CATSRGTNTGELFF | TGTGCCACCTCAAGGGGTACCAACACCGGGGAGCTGTTTTTT
TRBJ2-2 | NA | TRBV6-6 | NA | CASRRGASGVTGELFF | TGTGCCAGCAGGAGGGGGGCTAGCGGAGTTACCGGGGAGCTGTTTTTT
TRBJ1-1 | NA | TRBV18 | NA | CASSLGGHQNTEAFF | TGTGCCAGCTCACTCGGGGGGCACCAGAACACTGAAGCTTTCTTT
TRBJ1-4 | NA | TRBV7-9 | NA | CATAGGEKLFF | TGTGCCACCGCGGGGGGGGAAAAACTGTTTTTT
TRBJ2-5 | NA | TRBV19 | NA | CASSIIAEETQYF | TGTGCCAGTAGTATAATAGCGGAAGAGACCCAGTACTTC
TRBJ2-2 | once | TRBV7-6 | NA | CASSLVLSPGELFF | TGTGCCAGCAGCTTAGTTTTGAGTCCTGGGGAGCTGTTTTTT
TRBJ1-1 | NA | TRBV5-4 | NA | CASSLGGPGLNTEAFF | TGTGCCAGCAGCTTGGGGGGTCCGGGATTGAACACTGAAGCTTTCTTT
TRBJ1-5 | NA | TRBV5-5 | NA | CASSLIGNQPQHF | TGTGCCAGCAGCTTAATCGGCAATCAGCCCCAGCATTTT
TRBJ1-4 | NA | TRBV11-1 | TRBD1 | CASSRDRDEKLFF | TGTGCCAGCAGCCGGGACAGGGATGAAAAACTGTTTTTT
TRBJ1-1 | NA | TRBV19 | TRBD1 | CASSHRDRKNTEAFF | TGTGCCAGTAGTCACCGGGACAGGAAGAACACTGAAGCTTTCTTT
TRBJ1-1 | NA | TRBV5-1 | NA | CASSRQADTEAFF | TGCGCCAGCAGCAGGCAGGCAGACACTGAAGCTTTCTTT
TRBJ2-6 | NA | TRBV18 | NA | CASSPQGSGANVLTF | TGTGCCAGCTCACCCCAGGGGTCTGGGGCCAACGTCCTGACTTTC
TRBJ1-4 | few | TRBV28 | TRBD1 | CASSLLQGNEKLFF | TGTGCCAGCAGTTTATTACAGGGGAATGAAAAACTGTTTTTT
TRBJ2-1 | NA | TRBV7-8 | NA | CASSLRQDSSYNEQFF | TGTGCCAGCAGCTTGAGACAGGATAGCTCCTACAATGAGCAGTTCTTC
TRBJ2-2 | NA | TRBV9 | NA | CASTSGLATGELFF | TGTGCCAGCACGTCCGGGTTGGCCACCGGGGAGCTGTTTTTT
TRBJ1-1 | NA | TRBV4-1 | NA | CASSQDPRRAEAFF | TGCGCCAGCAGCCAAGATCCCCGGAGGGCTGAAGCTTTCTTT
TRBJ2-5 | NA | TRBV9 | TRBD2 | CASSISGSQETQYF | TGTGCCAGCAGCATCAGCGGGAGTCAGGAGACCCAGTACTTC
TRBJ1-1 | NA | TRBV4-2 | NA | CASSQMGRNTEAFF | TGTGCCAGCAGCCAAATGGGCAGGAACACTGAAGCTTTCTTT
TRBJ1-1 | NA | TRBV3-1/TRBV3-2 | TRBD1 | CASSQADRDDTEAFF | TGTGCCAGCAGCCAAGCCGACAGGGACGACACTGAAGCTTTCTTT
TRBJ2-5 | NA | TRBV3-1/TRBV3-2 | NA | CASSRNRVVETQYF | TGTGCCAGCAGCCGTAACAGGGTGGTAGAGACCCAGTACTTC
TRBJ1-2 | NA | TRBV29-1 | TRBD1 | CSVPDRGLLGYGYTF | TGCAGCGTACCCGACAGGGGGCTGCTAGGCTATGGCTACACCTTC
TRBJ1-3 | NA | TRBV11-2 | NA | CASSSQGSGNTIYF | TGTGCCAGCAGCTCACAGGGCTCTGGAAACACCATATATTTT
TRBJ2-1 | few | TRBV19 | NA | CASSIRGWYNEQFF | TGTGCCAGTAGTATCAGGGGATGGTACAATGAGCAGTTCTTC